A single sample gave rise to the 15 T cell receptor beta chains below, sequenced in a study of OX40 agonist ivuxolimab in advanced cancers. Sequencing was performed with immunoSEQ multiplex PCR; in TCRdb, only in-frame clones are kept and a portion is missing. This sample has around 39,000 clones, with about 78% found just once. Source: CD4+ or CD8+ T cells sorted from blood, taken in a trial of the OX40 agonist ivuxolimab. These TCRs come from an adult with an advanced solid tumor such as melanoma, head and neck, liver or kidney cancer.

This clone was detected a few times. The chain uses TRBV21-1 and TRBJ1-3; no DNA check was done on the table's D call, TRBD1. TRBV21-1 is a documented pseudogene. The CDR3 is made up of 14 amino acids. CDR3 region: CASSKEKGADTIYF. The CDR3 DNA reads as TGTGCCAGCAGCAAAGAAAAAGGGGCCGACACCATATATTTT.

The V gene is TRBV6-4, the J gene TRBJ2-5, with 8 nucleotides matching TRBD2. The V and J ends lost 6 bases and 2 bases, in that order; junction bases with no gene match: 8. CDR3 length: 15 residues. Germline assignment: CDR1 MRHNA and CDR2 SNTAGT. The CDR3 is CASRPLSGGQETQYF. In DNA, the CDR3 is TGTGCCAGCAGACCCCTCAGCGGGGGACAAGAGACCCAGTACTTC.

The chain couples TRBV19 to TRBJ1-1; the D gene is possibly TRBD1 (6 bases). The CDR3 consists of 13 residues. The germline gives CDR1 LNHDA, CDR2 SQIVND (reference sequence). Deletions cut 1 base from V and 8 bases from J, with 11 bases between. The DNA for the CDR3 is TGTGCCAGTAGTATAGCCCAGGGGAGAGAAGCTTTCTTT. Translated: CASSIAQGREAFF. Variable domain in full (rest from reference TRBV19 and TRBJ1-1): DGGITQSPKYLFRKEGQNVTLSCEQNLNHDAMYWYRQDPGQGLRLIYYSQIVNDFQKGDIAEGYSVSREKKESFPLTVTSAQKNPTAFYLCASSIAQGREAFFGQGTRLTVV.

Only one count was recorded for this clone. The rearrangement links TRBV28 to TRBJ1-4; D gene ambiguous. Germline lookup yields CDR1 MDHEN and CDR2 SYDVKM. CDR3 length: 12 residues. V was clipped by 6 bases and J by 6 bases, with 8 bases between them. The CDR3 is CASRILDEKLFF. The CDR3, as DNA: TGTGCCAGCAGAATCTTAGATGAAAAACTGTTTTTT. The complete variable domain, with remaining parts taken from reference TRBV28 and TRBJ1-4, reads DVKVTQSSRYLVKRTGEKVFLECVQDMDHENMFWYRQDPGLGLRLIYFSYDVKMKEKGDIPEGYSVSREKKERFSLILESASTNQTSMYLCASRILDEKLFFGSGTQLSVL.

The V and J genes are TRBV30 and TRBJ1-5, with 7 nucleotides matching TRBD1. After removal of 2 bases from V and 5 bases from J, the junction contained 9 bases not matched to a gene. The V gene's germline CDR1 is GTSNPN and CDR2 SVGIG (reference sequence). The length of the CDR3 is 15 residues. CDR3 nucleotides: TGTGCCTGGAGTAGCCAGGGGGTGAGGGATCAGCCCCAGCATTTT. Residues: CAWSSQGVRDQPQHF.

The rearrangement links TRBV19 to TRBJ2-2, with 7 positions matching TRBD2. Looked up from germline, CDR1 is LNHDA and CDR2 is SQIVND (reference sequence). The V segment lost 4 bases and the J segment 5 bases; nucleotides outside the gene matches: 7. The length of the CDR3 is 15 residues. CDR3 coding DNA: TGTGCCAGTAGTACCCCGGGGGGAACGACCGGGGAGCTGTTTTTT. Amino acids: CASSTPGGTTGELFF.

The V call is TRBV7-8, the J call TRBJ2-7; no reliable D call. The V and J ends lost 0 bases and 5 bases respectively, with 11 bases between them. The CDR3 is made up of 14 amino acids. Per the germline V gene, CDR1 is SGHVS and CDR2 is FQNEAQ. CDR3 in DNA: TGTGCCAGCAGCTTAGCGTGGGGATCCCACGAGCAGTACTTC. It codes for CASSLAWGSHEQYF.

This clone was found once. This sequence joins TRBV10-1 and TRBJ2-5; 7 nucleotides match TRBD1. CDR1 WNHNN and CDR2 SYGVQD come from the germline V gene (reference sequence). The CDR3 length is 13 residues. The J segment lost 5 bases and the V segment lost 5 bases, leaving 5 bases of the junction unmatched. The CDR3 nucleotides read TGCGCCAGCAGTCCAGGGGGATCGGAGACCCAGTACTTC. Protein: CASSPGGSETQYF.

The chain couples TRBV7-3 to TRBJ2-5, with D possibly being TRBD1 (5 bases). The CDR3 totals 15 residues. V was clipped by 0 bases and J by 3 bases, with 11 bases between them. Germline V gene sequence: CDR1 SGHTA, CDR2 FQGTGA. The CDR3 loop is CASSLTSAGKETQYF. The CDR3 DNA reads TGTGCCAGCAGCTTAACTTCGGCAGGGAAAGAGACCCAGTACTTC.

The rearrangement joins TRBV28 to TRBJ1-3; no reliable D call. V lost 8 bases to trimming and J lost 0 bases, with 14 bases between them. Germline CDR1 MDHEN, CDR2 SYDVKM. This CDR3 has 15 residues. As DNA, the CDR3 is TGTGCCAGCGGAGGCGGTTTGGGCTCTGGAAACACCATATATTTT. Amino acid sequence: CASGGGLGSGNTIYF.

This sequence joins TRBV30 and TRBJ2-7; tentatively, D is TRBD1 (5 bases). This CDR3 has 13 amino acids. Trimming left V 0 bases short and J 12 bases short, with 18 bases between. Germline assignment: CDR1 GTSNPN and CDR2 SVGIG (reference sequence). The CDR3 DNA reads as TGTGCCTGGAGTGTAGGGGTTCAATCAGGACGGTACTTC. Translating gives CAWSVGVQSGRYF.

V gene TRBV6-1 combines with J gene TRBJ2-3; tentative D call: TRBD2 (5 bases). The V end lost 0 bases, the J end lost 7 bases, and 17 bases lay between the germline ends. CDR1 and CDR2 (germline): MNHNS, SASEGT. The CDR3 runs 16 residues. CDR3 in amino acids: CASSEAAGLAGYTQYF. The CDR3 coding sequence is TGTGCCAGCAGTGAAGCCGCGGGTCTGGCTGGGTATACGCAGTATTTT.

This clone was counted a single time. The chain links TRBV23-1 to TRBJ2-3; D may match TRBD1 or TRBD2 (5 bases each). TRBV23-1 counts as an open reading frame of uncertain function. This CDR3 contains 14 residues. The V and J ends lost 4 bases and 4 bases respectively, with 12 bases between them. The CDR3 sequence: CASSPTRGPDTQYF. The CDR3 DNA follows: TGCGCCAGCAGTCCCACGAGGGGACCAGATACGCAGTATTTT.

This chain uses TRBV6-5 with TRBJ2-3, with a weak D call TRBD1 (6 bases). There are 15 residues in the CDR3. Per germline, CDR1 MNHEY and CDR2 SVGAGI. The V end was cut by 2 bases, the J end by 1 base, with 10 bases between. CDR3 residues: CASSYVTGRTDTQYF. The CDR3 bases are TGTGCCAGCAGTTACGTTACAGGGCGCACAGATACGCAGTATTTT.

This chain links TRBV9 with TRBJ2-7, with 10 bases matching TRBD1. V trimming: 3 bases; J trimming: 4 bases; junction bases outside the gene matches: 4. Germline V CDR1 and CDR2: SGDLS, YYNGEE. CDR3 length equals 14 residues. Written as DNA, the CDR3 is TGTGCCAGCAGCGACGGGACAGGGGTTTACGAGCAGTACTTC. Translating it yields CASSDGTGVYEQYF.